This TCR beta chain is drawn from a study of shared clonotypes between healthy human individuals (dated by TCRdb to between 2020 and 2021). About the full investigation: The cohort included a few men and a couple of women between 18 and 49 years of age. For each donor, CD4 naive and CD4 memory were each given three plates, CD8 naive was given two plates, and CD8 memory was given one plate. To estimate repertoire size and how much clonotypes are shared between individuals, the study performed deep sequencing of blood TCR repertoires from 4 to 6 healthy adults. Libraries were prepared and TCR repertoires were sequenced by different laboratories using diverse techniques, in order to increase sequencing depth and limit assay-specific biases. Between about 0.94 and 8.9 billion PBMCs per donor were obtained by leukapheresis. On the study overall, not on this receptor specifically: When several donors were compared, the shared fraction of clonotypes was roughly 5% for naive CD4, 3.5% for naive CD8, 2% to 2.5% for memory CD4, and about 0.36% for memory CD8. Only blood was sampled, and tissue TCR repertoires likely differ from those in blood. Compared with non-shared clonotypes, the clonotypes found in all four sorted-subset donors had higher generation probabilities. Based on pairwise subsampling, the degree of clonotype sharing among donors was expected to be affected by sequencing depth. Estimated clonotype richness was generally larger for naive than for memory subsets. Even with the large sequencing depth, rarefaction of the sorted-subset datasets indicated that sequencing was incomplete. The genetic and exposure-history diversity represented was limited by the small number of donors.

This clone appeared a few times. The specificity of this receptor is unknown. No base qualities exist here, and no much larger clone lies one base off it. TCR CDR3 regions were amplified from genomic DNA by multiplex PCR using the deep immunoSEQ assay. Extracted genomic DNA from each cell subset was distributed evenly across all wells of several immunoSEQ 96-well plates, and each plate was treated as a replicate. Each replicate PCR for sorted subsets received about 200 ng genomic DNA, equal to about 30,000 T cell genomes. Purified libraries were measured with a Qubit 3.0 fluorometer, size-checked on a Bioanalyzer 2100, and measured again with the KAPA Library Quantification kit. A separate single-read 150-cycle Illumina NextSeq 550 flow cell was used to sequence each immunoSEQ 96-well plate. The authors' analysis ran thus. Because the immunoSEQ output held only junctional sequences and lacked quality scores, the filtering could not match the filtering applied to full-length reads. To assign V/J genes and CDR3, sequences were annotated using PyIR, a Python wrapper for IgBLAST v1.9, with IMGT germline references. Reads were removed for weak V/J assignments (E-value above 1e-6), missing CDR3, stop codons, out-of-frame junctions, or ambiguous translated residues. A V3J clonotype was defined by an identical inferred V gene, J gene, and CDR3 amino acid sequence. The percentage overlap between two repertoires was calculated by dividing the number of shared unique clonotypes by the size of the smaller repertoire. Richness of each repertoire was evaluated using RTK rarefaction, the Chao1 estimator, and Recon v2.1 estimates of unobserved clonotypes. Generation probabilities for all TCRbeta clonotypes obtained by the gDNA method from a few donors were computed using OLGA. Entries here come from immuneACCESS through TCRdb and include only in-frame sequences with V and J called. Some clones fail to appear in such tables; in the studies checked, an unresolved V gene covers under half of the shortfall, and the cause of the remainder is unknown. V, J and clone size are taken as reported in that table, and D and trimming were inferred from the DNA itself. The sample yields 650,000 to 800,000 clones; approximately 90% were counted once. The ten largest account for 24% of the sample.

V gives up 0 bases and J gives up 7 bases, and the segment between their germline ends measures 9 bases. The CDR3, cysteine through phenylalanine, is 13 amino acids long. The retained sequence is limited to the CDR3, 39 bases, with the frame set at the first base. CDR1 is given as LNHDA and CDR2 as SQIVND, both from the germline V gene (reference sequence). CD8 naive samples consisted of CD45RO-negative cells that were positively selected for CCR7, yielding a CD45RA+CCR7+ population without TemRA cells. Healthy HIV-negative adults with no recently reported acute infections or vaccinations were included as donors. Only Caucasian adults living in Nashville, Tennessee, USA were represented among the donors. Blood was obtained by leukapheresis, after which PBMCs were separated by Ficoll-Histopaque density gradient centrifugation and cryopreserved in liquid nitrogen vapor phase. Purity and quantity of every magnetically sorted T cell population were checked by analytical flow cytometry. Genomic DNA was isolated from every sorted fraction and measured by UV absorbance on a Nanodrop 2000c.

In this chain, TRBV19 is recombined with TRBJ1-1; the D gene identity is not certain. The source is a man younger than 45 in good health. Material: naive CD8+ T cells sorted from blood. This sample's cell subset or site label indicates: CD45RA+CCR7+. The nucleotides are TGTGCCAGTAGTATAGACGGTACGATTGAAGCTTTCTTT. The translation is CASSIDGTIEAFF.